Listed below are T cell receptor beta chains from one sample, sequenced in a study of shared clonotypes between healthy human individuals. Repertoires were generated with immunoSEQ multiplex PCR, while TCRdb's copy carries only in-frame clones and drops some. The data contain roughly 660,000 clones, 80% to 95% of them singletons. The specimen was memory CD8+ T cells from PBMCs. These receptors originate from a man younger than 35 in good health. Some clones in this sample may be carry-over from other donors' samples. Each CDR3 is given with its conserved first and last residue. The order of the fields is clone size, D gene, V gene, J gene, CDR3 DNA, CDR3 protein. D genes are given only for firm matches. Clone size is shown for a subset of rows, as once, few, many or a class of expanded clone.

size: once
D: -
V: TRBV7-8
J: TRBJ2-7
DNA: TGTGCCAGCAGCTTCTCTGTCACACTCTCCTACGAGCAGTACTTC
CDR3: CASSFSVTLSYEQYF

size: -
D: -
V: TRBV5-1
J: TRBJ2-7
DNA: TGCGCCAGCAGCTCGGGGGGCCCCCACGAGCAGTACTTC
CDR3: CASSSGGPHEQYF

size: -
D: TRBD1
V: TRBV11-3
J: TRBJ2-7
DNA: TGTGCCAGCAGCTTAGGCGGGACAGGGAAGTCCTACGAGCAGTACTTC
CDR3: CASSLGGTGKSYEQYF

size: few
D: TRBD1
V: TRBV29-1
J: TRBJ2-7
DNA: TGCAGCGTCGTCGGACAGGGCCCGTACGAGCAGTACTTC
CDR3: CSVVGQGPYEQYF

size: -
D: -
V: TRBV27
J: TRBJ2-3
DNA: TGTGCCAGCAGTTTCGCGGGACCAATCACAGATACGCAGTATTTT
CDR3: CASSFAGPITDTQYF

size: -
D: TRBD1
V: TRBV29-1
J: TRBJ2-7
DNA: TGCAGCGTTGACCCGGGACAGGGGGTCCACGAGCAGTACTTC
CDR3: CSVDPGQGVHEQYF

size: -
D: -
V: TRBV7-2
J: TRBJ2-7
DNA: TGTGCCAGCAGCCCCGATAGGACCTACGAGCAGTACTTC
CDR3: CASSPDRTYEQYF

size: -
D: -
V: TRBV15
J: TRBJ2-1
DNA: TGTGCCACCAGCAGAGTACAGTTCAGCTCCTACAATGAGCAGTTCTTC
CDR3: CATSRVQFSSYNEQFF

size: -
D: TRBD2
V: TRBV4-3
J: TRBJ2-1
DNA: TGCGCCAGCAGCCAAGAGGCGGGAGGTTACAATGAGCAGTTCTTC
CDR3: CASSQEAGGYNEQFF

size: once
D: -
V: TRBV5-1
J: TRBJ2-7
DNA: TGCGCCAGCAGCGTCTGGGGACTCTCCTACGAGCAGTACTTC
CDR3: CASSVWGLSYEQYF

size: -
D: -
V: TRBV5-1
J: TRBJ2-7
DNA: TGCGCCAGCAGCTTGGCCGGAAGAACCGGCTCCTACGAGCAGTACTTC
CDR3: CASSLAGRTGSYEQYF

size: -
D: -
V: TRBV5-8
J: TRBJ2-1
DNA: TGTGCCAGCAGCACGACCGACAGTCACAATGAGCAGTTCTTC
CDR3: CASSTTDSHNEQFF

size: -
D: -
V: TRBV6-4
J: TRBJ2-2
DNA: TGTGCCAGCAGTGAATTTGGGGGACGGAATACCGGGGAGCTGTTTTTT
CDR3: CASSEFGGRNTGELFF

size: -
D: TRBD2
V: TRBV4-3
J: TRBJ2-5
DNA: TGCGCCAGCAGCCGAGGGACTAGCGGGAGCGAGACCCAGTACTTC
CDR3: CASSRGTSGSETQYF

size: -
D: -
V: TRBV5-8
J: TRBJ1-2
DNA: TGTGCCAGCAGCCCGACAGACCCATTTAACTATGGCTACACCTTC
CDR3: CASSPTDPFNYGYTF

size: -
D: -
V: TRBV4-2
J: TRBJ2-7
DNA: TGTGCCAGCAGCCAAGACCGGGACGAGCAGTACTTC
CDR3: CASSQDRDEQYF

size: few
D: -
V: TRBV2
J: TRBJ2-1
DNA: TGTGCCAGCAGTGAAGCCGCTAGCGTTCTTCTTAACAGTGAGCAGTTCTTC
CDR3: CASSEAASVLLNSEQFF

size: -
D: -
V: TRBV10-3
J: TRBJ2-7
DNA: TGTGCCATCAGTGATCTGGGGGCGCAGTACTTC
CDR3: CAISDLGAQYF

size: -
D: TRBD2
V: TRBV4-3
J: TRBJ2-1
DNA: TGCGCCAGCAGCCAAGATCCTCCTAGCGGGGAGAACAATGAGCAGTTCTTC
CDR3: CASSQDPPSGENNEQFF

size: -
D: -
V: TRBV11-2
J: TRBJ2-4
DNA: TGTGCCAGCAGCTTAGGTCCGGGAGCCAAAAACATTCAGTACTTC
CDR3: CASSLGPGAKNIQYF

size: -
D: -
V: TRBV6-6
J: TRBJ2-7
DNA: TGTGCCAGCAGTTACTCGAGGGGACGGGAGCAGTACTTC
CDR3: CASSYSRGREQYF

size: -
D: -
V: TRBV5-6
J: TRBJ2-1
DNA: TGTGCCAGCAGCTTGGGGGTCAGTGAGCAGTTCTTC
CDR3: CASSLGVSEQFF

size: few
D: -
V: TRBV5-4
J: TRBJ1-1
DNA: TGTGCCAGCAGCCTCAACACTGAAGCTTTCTTT
CDR3: CASSLNTEAFF

size: -
D: TRBD2
V: TRBV11-2
J: TRBJ2-1
DNA: TGTGCCAGCAGCTTACTCCGGGAGGAGTACAATGAGCAGTTCTTC
CDR3: CASSLLREEYNEQFF

size: -
D: -
V: TRBV5-6
J: TRBJ2-7
DNA: TGTGCCAGCACCCAGGACGGAAACATCTACGAGCAGTACTTC
CDR3: CASTQDGNIYEQYF

size: -
D: TRBD2
V: TRBV28
J: TRBJ2-7
DNA: TGTGCCAGCAGTTTAGATGGTATGCGGGAGGGAATCTACGAGCAGTACTTC
CDR3: CASSLDGMREGIYEQYF

size: -
D: TRBD1
V: TRBV7-2
J: TRBJ2-5
DNA: TGTGCCAGCAGCTTAGAAGTAAGGGGGCCCTTCCAAGAGACCCAGTACTTC
CDR3: CASSLEVRGPFQETQYF

size: -
D: -
V: TRBV27
J: TRBJ1-4
DNA: TGTGCCAGCAGATTACAAGGGGCTAATGAAAAACTGTTTTTT
CDR3: CASRLQGANEKLFF

size: -
D: -
V: TRBV11-2
J: TRBJ2-7
DNA: TGTGCCAGCAGCTGGAGCTATACCCTAGCGACCCTCTCCTACGAGCAGTACTTC
CDR3: CASSWSYTLATLSYEQYF

size: -
D: -
V: TRBV27
J: TRBJ2-4
DNA: TGTGCCAGCAGTTTACTCGGGATCAAAAACATTCAGTACTTC
CDR3: CASSLLGIKNIQYF

size: -
D: -
V: TRBV19
J: TRBJ1-2
DNA: TGTGCCAGCAGGCGGGACCACTATGGCTACACCTTC
CDR3: CASRRDHYGYTF

size: -
D: -
V: TRBV27
J: TRBJ2-7
DNA: TGTGCCAGCAGTCCAGGACGCATACCCTACGAGCAGTACTTC
CDR3: CASSPGRIPYEQYF

size: -
D: -
V: TRBV19
J: TRBJ1-2
DNA: TGTGCCAGCAACCGACCGACAGGAACAGACTTCTATGGCTACACCTTC
CDR3: CASNRPTGTDFYGYTF

size: many
D: TRBD1
V: TRBV9
J: TRBJ2-2
DNA: TGTGCCAGCAGCGCCCACGGGGACAGGGCCGGGGAGCTGTTTTTT
CDR3: CASSAHGDRAGELFF

size: -
D: TRBD2
V: TRBV9
J: TRBJ2-1
DNA: TGTGCCAGCAGCGTCAGGACTAGCGGGGAAACTGACAATGAGCAGTTCTTC
CDR3: CASSVRTSGETDNEQFF

size: once
D: TRBD1
V: TRBV2
J: TRBJ2-5
DNA: TGTGCCAGCTCCCAGGGGGCACCGCCGGTGGAGACCCAGTACTTC
CDR3: CASSQGAPPVETQYF

size: -
D: TRBD2
V: TRBV13
J: TRBJ2-7
DNA: TGTGCCAGCAGCATAGGGACTAGCGGTCCCTACGAGCAGTACTTC
CDR3: CASSIGTSGPYEQYF

size: -
D: -
V: TRBV7-2
J: TRBJ2-1
DNA: TGTGCCAGCAGCTTAGTACAGGGTGGGCTCCTAGAGGGGCAGTTCTTC
CDR3: CASSLVQGGLLEGQFF

size: -
D: -
V: TRBV28
J: TRBJ1-4
DNA: TGTGCCAGCAGTTTTAGTCCCAATGAAAAACTGTTTTTT
CDR3: CASSFSPNEKLFF

size: -
D: -
V: TRBV5-1
J: TRBJ2-6
DNA: TGCGCCAGCAGCTTAGGATCTGGGGCCAACGTCCTGACTTTC
CDR3: CASSLGSGANVLTF

size: -
D: TRBD2
V: TRBV4-1
J: TRBJ2-1
DNA: TGCGCCAGCAGCCAAGACTGGGGGGGAAGCTACAATGAGCAGTTCTTC
CDR3: CASSQDWGGSYNEQFF

size: -
D: TRBD1
V: TRBV7-2
J: TRBJ1-1
DNA: TGTGCCAGCAGCAAAACAGGGGGCGGGAACACTGAAGCTTTCTTT
CDR3: CASSKTGGGNTEAFF

size: -
D: -
V: TRBV4-3
J: TRBJ1-5
DNA: TGCGCCAGCAGCCAGGACAGAAGCAATCAGCCCCAGCATTTT
CDR3: CASSQDRSNQPQHF

size: -
D: -
V: TRBV19
J: TRBJ2-3
DNA: TGTGCCAGTAGTCCAGGGTTCCGCACAGATACGCAGTATTTT
CDR3: CASSPGFRTDTQYF

size: -
D: -
V: TRBV5-4
J: TRBJ1-1
DNA: TGTGCCAGCAGCTTGTTTGGGGGTGGGTACACTGAAGCTTTCTTT
CDR3: CASSLFGGGYTEAFF

size: -
D: TRBD2
V: TRBV28
J: TRBJ2-7
DNA: TGTGCCAGCAGTCTGGGACTAGCGGGGACTGAGCAGTACTTC
CDR3: CASSLGLAGTEQYF

size: -
D: -
V: TRBV9
J: TRBJ2-1
DNA: TGTGCCAGCAGTTTCATTCCCGAGAGAGACGGCCCCTACAATGAGCAGTTCTTC
CDR3: CASSFIPERDGPYNEQFF

size: once
D: -
V: TRBV7-9
J: TRBJ2-7
DNA: TGTGCCAGCAGCTCCCGCGCCACCTACGAGCAGTACTTC
CDR3: CASSSRATYEQYF

size: once
D: -
V: TRBV15
J: TRBJ2-5
DNA: TGTGCCACCAGCCCCAGCGTGGGATCCAAAGAGACCCAGTACTTC
CDR3: CATSPSVGSKETQYF

size: -
D: TRBD2
V: TRBV4-3
J: TRBJ2-2
DNA: TGCGCCAGCAGCCAAGATCGGGCTAGCGGCTACGCCGGGGAGCTGTTTTTT
CDR3: CASSQDRASGYAGELFF

size: -
D: TRBD1
V: TRBV4-2
J: TRBJ1-1
DNA: TGTGCCAGCAGCCAAGTAGGTCAGGGGGTGAAGGGGACTGAAGCTTTCTTT
CDR3: CASSQVGQGVKGTEAFF

size: -
D: -
V: TRBV28
J: TRBJ2-7
DNA: TGTGCCAGCAGGGGACATCCCTACGAGCAGTACTTC
CDR3: CASRGHPYEQYF

size: -
D: -
V: TRBV21-1
J: TRBJ1-5
DNA: TGTGCCAGCAGCCCCCGGTTCGGGGAGGCCACGGGAAGCAATCAGCCCCAGCATTTT
CDR3: CASSPRFGEATGSNQPQHF

size: -
D: -
V: TRBV28
J: TRBJ1-2
DNA: TGTGCCAGCAGTTTTCGGACCGCGAGGCAGAAGACCTATGGCTACACCTTC
CDR3: CASSFRTARQKTYGYTF

size: -
D: -
V: TRBV7-9
J: TRBJ2-1
DNA: TGTGCCAGCAGCCCCCCTCGGGGGCAGGGAGCCTTGGATGAGCAGTTCTTC
CDR3: CASSPPRGQGALDEQFF

size: -
D: -
V: TRBV7-3
J: TRBJ2-3
DNA: TGTGCCAGCAGCTTAACGAGGCGACTCACAGATACGCAGTATTTT
CDR3: CASSLTRRLTDTQYF